Many counts were recorded for the clone carrying this T cell receptor beta chain. This sample was included in a study of blood T cell repertoires in COVID-19. Sequencing used immunoSEQ multiplex PCR; TCRdb keeps in-frame clones, though not all of them. The sample contains approximately 88,000 clones, more than 60% of which appear only once. Trimming took off 8 bases at V and 5 bases at J, with 17 bases between the two ends. The CDR3 covers 14 residues. Germline V CDR1 and CDR2: SGHTA, FQGNSA. The chain employs TRBV7-2 and TRBJ2-3, with D perhaps matching TRBD2 (6 bases). The sequencing input was peripheral blood. This receptor was taken from a woman of 80 years or more with active or convalescent COVID-19. CDR3 sequence (DNA): TGTGCCAGCGGAGGCGGGGCCTTCAGAGATACGCAGTATTTT. Its protein is CASGGGAFRDTQYF.